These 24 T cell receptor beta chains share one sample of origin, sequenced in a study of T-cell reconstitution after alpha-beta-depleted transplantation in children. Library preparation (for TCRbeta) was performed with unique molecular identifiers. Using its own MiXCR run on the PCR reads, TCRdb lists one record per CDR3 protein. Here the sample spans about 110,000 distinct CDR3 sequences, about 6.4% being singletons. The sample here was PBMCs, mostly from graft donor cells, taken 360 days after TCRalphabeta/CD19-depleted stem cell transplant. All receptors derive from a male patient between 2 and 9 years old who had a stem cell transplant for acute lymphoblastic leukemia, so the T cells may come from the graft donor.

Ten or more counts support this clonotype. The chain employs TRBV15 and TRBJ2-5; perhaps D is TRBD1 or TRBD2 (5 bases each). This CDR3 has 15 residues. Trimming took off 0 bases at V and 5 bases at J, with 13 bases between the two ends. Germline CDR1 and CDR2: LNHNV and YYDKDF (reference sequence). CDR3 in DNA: TGTGCCACCAGCAGAGATCTTGGTTGGGGGGAGACCCAGTACTTC. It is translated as CATSRDLGWGETQYF. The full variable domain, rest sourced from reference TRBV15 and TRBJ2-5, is DAMVIQNPRYQVTQFGKPVTLSCSQTLNHNVMYWYQQKSSQAPKLLFHYYDKDFNNEADTPDNFQSRRPNTSFCFLDIRSPGLGDTAMYLCATSRDLGWGETQYFGPGTRLLVL.

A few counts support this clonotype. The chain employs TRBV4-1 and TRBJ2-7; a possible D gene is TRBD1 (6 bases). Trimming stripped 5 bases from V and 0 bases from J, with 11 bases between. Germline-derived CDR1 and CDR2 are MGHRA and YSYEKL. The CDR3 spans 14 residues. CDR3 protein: CASSLTGRSYEQYF. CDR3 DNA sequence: TGCGCCAGCAGCTTGACAGGCCGCTCCTACGAGCAGTACTTC.

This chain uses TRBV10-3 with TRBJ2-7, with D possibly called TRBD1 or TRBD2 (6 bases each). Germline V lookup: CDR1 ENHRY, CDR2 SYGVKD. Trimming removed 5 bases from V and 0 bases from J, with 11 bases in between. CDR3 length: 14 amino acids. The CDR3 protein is CAISRRGDSYEQYF. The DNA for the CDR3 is TGTGCCATCAGTCGTAGGGGGGACTCCTACGAGCAGTACTTC.

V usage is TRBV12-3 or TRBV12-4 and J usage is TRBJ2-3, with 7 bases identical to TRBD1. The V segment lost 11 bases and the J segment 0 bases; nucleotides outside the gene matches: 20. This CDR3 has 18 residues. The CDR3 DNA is TGTGCCTTCTGTTACCCTTCAAGACAGGGTGGCAGCACAGATACGCAGTATTTT. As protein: CAFCYPSRQGGSTDTQYF.

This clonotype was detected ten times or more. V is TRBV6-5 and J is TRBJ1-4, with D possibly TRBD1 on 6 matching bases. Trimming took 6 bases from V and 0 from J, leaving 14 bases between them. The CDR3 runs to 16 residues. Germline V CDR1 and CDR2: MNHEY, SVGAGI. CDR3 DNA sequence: TGTGCCAGCAGGCGCAGACAGGTTGCAACTAATGAAAAACTGTTTTTT. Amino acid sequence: CASRRRQVATNEKLFF.

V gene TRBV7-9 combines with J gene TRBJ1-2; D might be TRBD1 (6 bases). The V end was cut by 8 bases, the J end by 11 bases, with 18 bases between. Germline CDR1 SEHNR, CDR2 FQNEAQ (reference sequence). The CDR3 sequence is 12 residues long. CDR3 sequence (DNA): TGTGCCAGCTCCCGGGACACGAAGAGGTACACCTTC. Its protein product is CASSRDTKRYTF.

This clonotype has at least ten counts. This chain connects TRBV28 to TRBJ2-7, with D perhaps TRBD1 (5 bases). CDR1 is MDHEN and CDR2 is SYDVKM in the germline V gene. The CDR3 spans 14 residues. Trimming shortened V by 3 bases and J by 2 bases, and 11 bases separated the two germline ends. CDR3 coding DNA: TGTGCCAGCAGTTTGGGGCAGAATACCTACGAGCAGTACTTC. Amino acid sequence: CASSLGQNTYEQYF.

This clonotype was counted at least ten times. The DNA for the CDR3 is TGTGCCAGCAGCCCTTGGGACAGGGTAGCCGAGCAGTACTTC. Translating gives CASSPWDRVAEQYF. V usage is TRBV9 and J usage is TRBJ2-7; 9 nucleotides line up with TRBD1. The trim removed 4 bases at V and 6 bases at J, leaving 8 bases unmatched. The CDR3 sequence is 14 residues long. Germline V gene sequence: CDR1 SGDLS, CDR2 YYNGEE.

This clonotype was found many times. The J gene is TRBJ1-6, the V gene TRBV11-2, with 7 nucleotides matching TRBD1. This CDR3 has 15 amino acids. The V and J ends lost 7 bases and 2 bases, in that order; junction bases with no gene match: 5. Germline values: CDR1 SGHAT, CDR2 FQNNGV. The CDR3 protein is CASTSGGTYNSPLHF. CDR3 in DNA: TGTGCCAGCACCTCAGGGGGAACCTATAATTCACCCCTCCACTTT.

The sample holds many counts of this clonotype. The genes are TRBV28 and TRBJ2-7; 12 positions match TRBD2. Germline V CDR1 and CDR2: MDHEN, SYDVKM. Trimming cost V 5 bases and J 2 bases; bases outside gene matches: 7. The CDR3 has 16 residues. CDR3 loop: CASSIKLAGGPYEQYF. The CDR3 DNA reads TGTGCCAGCAGTATTAAGCTAGCGGGAGGGCCCTACGAGCAGTACTTC. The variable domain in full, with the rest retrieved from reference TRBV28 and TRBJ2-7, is DVKVTQSSRYLVKRTGEKVFLECVQDMDHENMFWYRQDPGLGLRLIYFSYDVKMKEKGDIPEGYSVSREKKERFSLILESASTNQTSMYLCASSIKLAGGPYEQYFGPGTRLTVT.

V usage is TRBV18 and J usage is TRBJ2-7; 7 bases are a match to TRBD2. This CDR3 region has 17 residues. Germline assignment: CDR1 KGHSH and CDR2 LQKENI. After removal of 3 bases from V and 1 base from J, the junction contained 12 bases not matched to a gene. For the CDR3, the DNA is TGTGCCAGCTCACCCGATTTTTGGGAGGGCCTTTCCTACGAGCAGTACTTC. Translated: CASSPDFWEGLSYEQYF. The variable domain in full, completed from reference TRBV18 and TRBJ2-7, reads NAGVMQNPRHLVRRRGQEARLRCSPMKGHSHVYWYRQLPEEGLKFMVYLQKENIIDESGMPKERFSAEFPKEGPSILRIQQVVRGDSAAYFCASSPDFWEGLSYEQYFGPGTRLTVT.

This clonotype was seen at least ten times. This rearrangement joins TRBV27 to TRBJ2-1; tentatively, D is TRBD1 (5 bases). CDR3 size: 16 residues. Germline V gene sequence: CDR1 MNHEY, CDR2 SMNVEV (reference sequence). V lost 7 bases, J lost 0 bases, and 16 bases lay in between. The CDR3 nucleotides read TGTGCCAGCACCCCGATAGGGGCTAGCTCCTACAATGAGCAGTTCTTC. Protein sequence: CASTPIGASSYNEQFF.

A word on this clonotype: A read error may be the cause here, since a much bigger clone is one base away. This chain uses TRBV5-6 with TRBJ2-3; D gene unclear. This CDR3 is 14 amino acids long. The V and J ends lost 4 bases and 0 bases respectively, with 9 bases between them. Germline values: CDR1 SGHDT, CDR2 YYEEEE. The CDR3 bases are TGTGCCAGCAGCCGGGCCCCTAGCACAGATACGCAGTATTTT. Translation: CASSRAPSTDTQYF.

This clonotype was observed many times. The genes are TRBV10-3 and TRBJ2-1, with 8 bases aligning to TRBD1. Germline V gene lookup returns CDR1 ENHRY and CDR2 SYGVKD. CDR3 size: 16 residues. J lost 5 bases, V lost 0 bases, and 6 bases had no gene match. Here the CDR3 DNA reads TGTGCCATCAGTGAGTCGAGGACAGGGAGCGACAATGAGCAGTTCTTC. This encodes CAISESRTGSDNEQFF.

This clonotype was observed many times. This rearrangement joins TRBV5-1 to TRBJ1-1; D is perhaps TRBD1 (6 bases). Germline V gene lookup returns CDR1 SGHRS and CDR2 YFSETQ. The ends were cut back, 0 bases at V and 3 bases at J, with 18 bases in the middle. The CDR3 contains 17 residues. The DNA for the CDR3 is TGCGCCAGCAGCTTGGTACCCCGCGTAGGGGGATACACTGAAGCTTTCTTT. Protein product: CASSLVPRVGGYTEAFF.

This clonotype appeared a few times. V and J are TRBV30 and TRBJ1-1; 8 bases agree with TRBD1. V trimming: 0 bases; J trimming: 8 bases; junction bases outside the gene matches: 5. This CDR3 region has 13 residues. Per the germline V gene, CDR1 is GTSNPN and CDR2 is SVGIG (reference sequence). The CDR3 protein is CAWSVGTGTEAFF. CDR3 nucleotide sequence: TGTGCCTGGAGTGTCGGGACAGGTACCGAAGCTTTCTTT.

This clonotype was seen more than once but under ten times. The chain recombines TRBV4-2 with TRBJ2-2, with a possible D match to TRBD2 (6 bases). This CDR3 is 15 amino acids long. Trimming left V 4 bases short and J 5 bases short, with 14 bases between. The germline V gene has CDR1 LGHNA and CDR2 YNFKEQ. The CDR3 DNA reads TGTGCCAGCAGCCCTCCTGGCGGAGGGACCGGGGAGCTGTTTTTT. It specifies CASSPPGGGTGELFF.

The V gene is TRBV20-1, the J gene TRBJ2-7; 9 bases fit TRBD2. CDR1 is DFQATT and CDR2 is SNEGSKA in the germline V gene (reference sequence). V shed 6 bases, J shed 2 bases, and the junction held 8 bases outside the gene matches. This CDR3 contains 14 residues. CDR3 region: CSAEEAGGPYEQYF. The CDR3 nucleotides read TGCAGTGCCGAGGAGGCGGGAGGGCCCTACGAGCAGTACTTC.

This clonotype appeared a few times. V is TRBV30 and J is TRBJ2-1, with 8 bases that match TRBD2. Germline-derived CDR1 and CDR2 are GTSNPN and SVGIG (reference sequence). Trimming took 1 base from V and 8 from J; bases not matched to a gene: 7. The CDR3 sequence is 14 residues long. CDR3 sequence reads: CAWSEGGGSYEQFF. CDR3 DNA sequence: TGTGCCTGGAGTGAGGGCGGGGGGTCCTATGAGCAGTTCTTC.

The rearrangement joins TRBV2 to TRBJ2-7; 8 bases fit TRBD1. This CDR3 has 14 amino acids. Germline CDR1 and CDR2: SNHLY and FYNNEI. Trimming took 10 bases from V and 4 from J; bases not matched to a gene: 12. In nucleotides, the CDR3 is TGTGCCAACCTCGGGACAGGTTACTCATACGAGCAGTACTTC. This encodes CANLGTGYSYEQYF.

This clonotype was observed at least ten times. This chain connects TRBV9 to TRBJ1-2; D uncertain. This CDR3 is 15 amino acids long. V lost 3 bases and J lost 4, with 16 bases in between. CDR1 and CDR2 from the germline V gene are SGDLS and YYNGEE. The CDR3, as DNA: TGTGCCAGCAGCGGGGTGGGGAGATGGACCTATGGCTACACCTTC. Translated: CASSGVGRWTYGYTF.

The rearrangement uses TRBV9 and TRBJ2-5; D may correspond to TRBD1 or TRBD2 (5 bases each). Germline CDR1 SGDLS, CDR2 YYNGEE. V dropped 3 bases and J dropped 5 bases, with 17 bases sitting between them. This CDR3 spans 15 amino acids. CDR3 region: CASSAGTAGGETQYF. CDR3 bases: TGTGCCAGCAGCGCCGGGACCGCGGGCGGGGAGACCCAGTACTTC.

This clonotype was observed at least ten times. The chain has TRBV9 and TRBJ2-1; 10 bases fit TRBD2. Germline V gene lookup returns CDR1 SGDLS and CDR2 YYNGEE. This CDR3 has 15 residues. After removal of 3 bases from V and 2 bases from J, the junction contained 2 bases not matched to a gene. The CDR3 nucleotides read TGTGCCAGCAGCGCCAGCGGGGGGGCCTACAATGAGCAGTTCTTC. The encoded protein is CASSASGGAYNEQFF. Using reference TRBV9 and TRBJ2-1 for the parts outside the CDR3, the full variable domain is DSGVTQTPKHLITATGQRVTLRCSPRSGDLSVYWYQQSLDQGLQFLIQYYNGEERAKGNILERFSAQQFPDLHSELNLSSLELGDSALYFCASSASGGAYNEQFFGPGTRLTVL.

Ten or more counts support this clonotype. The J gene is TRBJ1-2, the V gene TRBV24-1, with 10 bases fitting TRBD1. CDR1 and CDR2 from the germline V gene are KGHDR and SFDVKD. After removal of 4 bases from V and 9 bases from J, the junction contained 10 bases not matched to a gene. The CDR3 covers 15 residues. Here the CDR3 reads CATSEYRDRGESYTF. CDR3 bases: TGTGCCACCAGTGAATACCGGGACAGGGGAGAAAGCTACACCTTC.